This entry lists 14 T cell receptor beta chains sequenced from one sample in a study of cytomegalovirus exposure and HLA in healthy donors. This PCR relied on a set of 60 Vbeta primers and 13 Jbeta primers. Data came from immunoSEQ multiplex PCR; TCRdb stores just in-frame clones and leaves some out. The data contain roughly 100,000 clones, about two thirds of them singletons. The sequenced sample consisted of PBMCs. Receptors originate from a boy aged 5-17 years in good health and CMV-seropositive.

The chain is built from TRBV27 and TRBJ1-5; tentative D call: TRBD1 (5 bases). This CDR3 spans 13 amino acids. Germline CDR1 MNHEY, CDR2 SMNVEV (reference sequence). V was cut by 6 bases and J by 4 bases, with 10 bases left in between. CDR3 DNA: TGTGCCAGCAGCGACAGCGAGAATCAGCCCCAGCATTTT. Protein: CASSDSENQPQHF.

In its sample, this clone was seen once. The chain is built from TRBV30 and TRBJ1-2; 9 nucleotides match TRBD1. This CDR3 is 13 amino acids long. With V trimmed by 2 bases and J by 8 bases, 6 bases remained unmatched. Germline V gene lookup returns CDR1 GTSNPN and CDR2 SVGIG (reference sequence). The CDR3 here is CAWSLQGAGGYTF. CDR3 nucleotide sequence: TGTGCCTGGAGTTTACAGGGGGCTGGAGGCTACACCTTC. Based on the CDR3 plus reference TRBV30 and TRBJ1-2, the full variable domain is SQTIHQWPATLVQPVGSPLSLECTVEGTSNPNLYWYRQAAGRGLQLLFYSVGIGQISSEVPQNLSASRPQDRQFILSSKKLLLSDSGFYLCAWSLQGAGGYTFGSGTRLTVV.

The chain recombines TRBV30 with TRBJ2-5; TRBD1 might be the D (6 bases). The germline CDR1 and CDR2 sequences are GTSNPN and SVGIG (reference sequence). This CDR3 has 13 amino acids. V was trimmed by 4 bases and J by 4 bases, leaving 13 bases between them. The CDR3: CAWTIRGGETQYF. The CDR3 DNA follows: TGTGCCTGGACCATCCGAGGGGGAGAGACCCAGTACTTC.

This sequence joins TRBV30 and TRBJ1-2; 8 nucleotides agree with TRBD1. Germline CDR1 GTSNPN, CDR2 SVGIG (reference sequence). The CDR3 runs 13 residues. V shed 2 bases and J 8 bases; nucleotides not matched to a gene: 7. The CDR3 sequence: CAWSKQGERGYTF. In DNA form, the CDR3 reads TGTGCCTGGAGTAAACAGGGGGAAAGGGGCTACACCTTC.

The rearrangement joins TRBV28 to TRBJ1-3; 7 bases line up with TRBD1. Germline loops: CDR1 MDHEN, CDR2 SYDVKM. Losses at the gene ends were 5 bases for V and 12 bases for J; bases not matched to a gene: 13. The CDR3 is 14 residues long. CDR3: CASSPPGQPSGIYF. The DNA of the CDR3 is TGTGCCAGCAGTCCCCCGGGACAGCCCTCCGGCATATATTTT.

V is TRBV2 and J is TRBJ2-7; unclear D gene. Germline loops: CDR1 SNHLY, CDR2 FYNNEI. V lost 6 bases and J 0 bases, leaving 15 bases between the germline ends. The CDR3 loop spans 15 amino acids. For the CDR3, the DNA is TGTGCCAGCAGGTATTCCAACAGTGTCTCCTACGAGCAGTACTTC. It is translated as CASRYSNSVSYEQYF.

The V gene is TRBV6-1, the J gene TRBJ1-2, with 9 bases fitting TRBD1. There are 15 residues in the CDR3. Germline assignment: CDR1 MNHNS and CDR2 SASEGT. Losses at the gene ends were 10 bases for V and 7 bases for J; bases not matched to a gene: 16. For the CDR3, the DNA is TGTGCCACGAGAGGGACAGGGAACCGAGGACGTGGCTACACCTTC. Amino acid sequence: CATRGTGNRGRGYTF.

The rearrangement links TRBV19 to TRBJ1-1; possibly TRBD1 for D (6 bases). The V gene lost 5 bases and the J gene lost 5 bases, with 15 bases spanning the gap. The CDR3 is 14 amino acids. Germline V gene lookup returns CDR1 LNHDA and CDR2 SQIVND (reference sequence). The CDR3 protein is CASSPGEGGTEAFF. Written as DNA, the CDR3 is TGTGCCAGTAGTCCCGGGGAAGGGGGAACTGAAGCTTTCTTT.

The CDR3 spells CASSSRSPILDTQYF. CDR3 DNA: TGTGCCAGCAGCAGCCGGAGCCCCATACTGGATACGCAGTATTTT. The rearrangement links TRBV11-2 to TRBJ2-3, with D uncertain. The CDR3 covers 15 residues. Germline CDR1 and CDR2: SGHAT and FQNNGV. The V end was cut by 5 bases, the J end by 6 bases, with 18 bases between.

The chain joins TRBV11-2 to TRBJ2-3, with D perhaps matching TRBD2 (5 bases). Looked up from germline, CDR1 is SGHAT and CDR2 is FQNNGV. V was shortened by 3 bases and J by 2 bases, with 9 bases between the two germline ends. CDR3 length: 14 residues. CDR3 bases: TGTGCCAGCAGCTTGGTCCTAGCCACAGATACGCAGTATTTT. Translation: CASSLVLATDTQYF.

The chain links TRBV4-2 to TRBJ1-1; 7 bases line up with TRBD1. The ends lost 4 bases at V and 4 bases at J; junction bases unmatched: 12. Germline V gives CDR1 LGHNA, CDR2 YNFKEQ. The CDR3 is made up of 16 amino acids. The CDR3: CASSPDGRGRVTEAFF. CDR3 nucleotide sequence: TGTGCCAGCAGCCCGGACGGGAGGGGGCGAGTCACTGAAGCTTTCTTT.

V usage is TRBV7-9 and J usage is TRBJ2-7; D might be TRBD1 (6 bases). V lost 3 bases to trimming and J lost 7 bases, with 16 bases between them. This CDR3 is built from 14 residues. Germline V gene data show CDR1 as SEHNR and CDR2 as FQNEAQ (reference sequence). CDR3: CASSFSDSLAEQYF. The CDR3 bases are TGTGCCAGCAGCTTCTCGGACAGTCTGGCAGAGCAGTACTTC.

J is TRBJ2-1 and V is TRBV5-4, with D possibly matching TRBD2 (6 bases). This CDR3 has 15 residues. The V and J ends lost 0 bases and 3 bases respectively, with 10 bases between them. Germline values: CDR1 SGHNT, CDR2 YYREEE (reference sequence). CDR3 DNA sequence: TGTGCCAGCAGCTTGGGGGCGGGGCGCTACAATGAGCAGTTCTTC. Amino acid sequence: CASSLGAGRYNEQFF. Together with reference TRBV5-4 and TRBJ2-1, the CDR3 gives the full variable domain: ETGVTQSPTHLIKTRGQQVTLRCSSQSGHNTVSWYQQALGQGPQFIFQYYREEENGRGNFPPRFSGLQFPNYSSELNVNALELDDSALYLCASSLGAGRYNEQFFGPGTRLTVL.

The CDR3 nucleotides are TGTGCCAGCAGCCAAACGAGGGTAAACGAGCAGTACTTC. Amino acid sequence: CASSQTRVNEQYF. The rearrangement joins TRBV6-1 to TRBJ2-7, with D maybe TRBD2 (5 bases). The CDR3 has 13 amino acids. Deletions cut 6 bases from V and 5 bases from J, with 14 bases between. Germline lookup yields CDR1 MNHNS and CDR2 SASEGT.